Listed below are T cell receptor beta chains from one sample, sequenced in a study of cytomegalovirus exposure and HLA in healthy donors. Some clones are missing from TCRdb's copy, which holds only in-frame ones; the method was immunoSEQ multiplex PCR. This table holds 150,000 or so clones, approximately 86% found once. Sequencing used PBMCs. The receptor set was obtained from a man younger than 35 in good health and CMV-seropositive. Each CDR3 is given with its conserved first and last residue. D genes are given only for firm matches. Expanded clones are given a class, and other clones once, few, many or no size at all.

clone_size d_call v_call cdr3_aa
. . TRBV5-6 CASSDWAGSSQPQHF
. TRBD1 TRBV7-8 CASSSRDSNTGELFF
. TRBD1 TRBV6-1 CASSEFAGTGGTGELFF
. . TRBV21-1 CDVGTEHQYSYEQYF
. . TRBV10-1 CATPGQEGFQETQYF
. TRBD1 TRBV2 CASSDHGQGRQPQHF
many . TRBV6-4 CASSAATYNEQFF
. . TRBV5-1 CASSLGHREETQYF
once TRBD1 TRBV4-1 CASSQVREWGTGTNEQFF
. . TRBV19 CASRVSPGAGDNYGYTF
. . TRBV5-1 CASSLTGNTEAFF
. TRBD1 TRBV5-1 CASSLGDRGSDYEQYF
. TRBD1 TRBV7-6 CASSLGQGLPAEQYF
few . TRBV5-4 CASSMGTGTYEQYF
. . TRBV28 CASSQAGNQPQHF
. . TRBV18 CASSPFGVSNEQFF
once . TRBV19 CASSISPAVQETQYF
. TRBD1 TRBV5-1 CASSPAGTGVRYTF
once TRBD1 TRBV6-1 CASSDFMGQIYNEQFF
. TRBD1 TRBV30 CAWSNPYRDRERGLNQPQHF
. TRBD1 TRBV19 CASWRTGGTSEKLFF
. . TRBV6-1 CASSVRFDSDYGYTF